This T cell receptor beta chain was identified in a study of molecular identifiers for immune sequencing clone quantification. Overall study results and limits: With a barcode shared among identical TCR molecules, highly expanded clone sizes could be underestimated.

The CDR3 totals 15 residues. Looked up from germline, CDR1 is LGHNA and CDR2 is YSLEER. V was trimmed by 3 bases and J by 0 bases, leaving 12 bases between them. As for this clonotype: No antigen is known for it. Since a much larger clone is just one base distant, this may be a read error.

TCRdb itself ran the PCR reads through MiXCR, one entry per CDR3 protein. The sample includes nearly 650,000 distinct CDR3 sequences, 25% seen only once; the top ten take about 0.78%. The receptor was isolated from a human donor in good health. Some libraries in this study had Jurkat cell RNA spiked in. The sequenced material came from naive CD8+ T cells from blood, with Jurkat cell RNA spiked in. As to subset: FACS-sorted CD8+CD4-CCR7+CD45RA+ naive T cells. The V call is TRBV4-3, the J call TRBJ2-7, with a possible D match to TRBD1 (5 bases). Written as DNA, the CDR3 is TGCGCCAGCAGCCAGCAGAACAGGCCCTCCTACGAGCAGTACTTC. Translating gives CASSQQNRPSYEQYF.